One sample yielded the 12 T cell receptor beta chains listed below, sequenced in a study of response to subunit inactivated influenza vaccine. One entry per CDR3 protein results from TCRdb running MiXCR on the RT-PCR reads. The repertoire holds around 600,000 distinct CDR3 sequences, with over 9% as singletons. These same data were also listed under a study on T cells expressing NK-cell markers. That source adds: 5'RACE template switching with UMIs generated TCR beta cDNA.

The input for sequencing was PBMCs from blood, taken on the day of vaccination. The source is a man aged 50 or older who received an inactivated influenza vaccine.

DNA of the CDR3: TGTGCCAGCAGCTTAGCGGACAGTGAAGCTTTCTTT. It codes for CASSLADSEAFF. J is TRBJ1-1 and V is TRBV7-9; a weak D match, TRBD1 (6 bases). The germline V gene encodes CDR1 SEHNR and CDR2 FQNEAQ (reference sequence). The CDR3 extends over 12 amino acids. V dropped 0 bases and J dropped 7 bases, with 6 bases sitting between them.

V usage is TRBV7-8 and J usage is TRBJ2-2; 9 bases map to TRBD1. The CDR3 contains 15 residues. Germline values: CDR1 SGHVS, CDR2 FQNEAQ. The V gene end was trimmed by 5 bases and the J gene end by 6 bases; junction bases not matched to a gene: 7. In DNA, the CDR3 is TGTGCCAGCAGCGAATCCGGGACAGGGTCCGGGGAGCTGTTTTTT. Translating gives CASSESGTGSGELFF.

This clonotype was recorded a few times. The rearrangement links TRBV6-2 or TRBV6-3 to TRBJ2-7; no clear D. Germline V gives CDR1 MNHEY, CDR2 SVGEGT. V gave up 2 bases and J gave up 2 bases, with 7 bases separating them. This CDR3 comprises 13 residues. The CDR3 region is CASSYRPTYEQYF. CDR3 coding DNA: TGTGCCAGCAGTTACAGGCCGACCTACGAGCAGTACTTC.

This clonotype has a handful of counts. The V and J genes are TRBV10-3 and TRBJ1-3; D call uncertain. The germline V gene encodes CDR1 ENHRY and CDR2 SYGVKD. V lost 3 bases and J 2 bases, leaving 11 bases between the germline ends. The CDR3 consists of 15 residues. DNA of the CDR3: TGTGCCATCAGTGACAAACAGACAACTGGAAACACCATATATTTT. This codes for CAISDKQTTGNTIYF.

The chain uses TRBV18 and TRBJ2-5; a possible D gene is TRBD1 (5 bases). In germline, CDR1 is KGHSH, CDR2 LQKENI. The length of the CDR3 is 15 residues. Trimming stripped 6 bases from V and 0 bases from J, with 14 bases between. The CDR3 loop reads CASSPTVGDQETQYF. CDR3 coding DNA: TGTGCCAGCTCTCCCACTGTAGGGGACCAAGAGACCCAGTACTTC.

The chain employs TRBV5-1 and TRBJ2-3, with TRBD2 matching 10 bases. Germline CDR1 reads SGHRS; CDR2 reads YFSETQ. The CDR3 consists of 16 residues. With V trimmed by 4 bases and J by 5 bases, 10 bases remained unmatched. The CDR3 loop is CASSPQRGGQEDTQYF. Written as DNA, the CDR3 is TGCGCCAGCAGCCCCCAGCGGGGGGGCCAAGAAGATACGCAGTATTTT.

The chain links TRBV20-1 to TRBJ2-3; D is perhaps TRBD2 (6 bases). The CDR3 has 15 residues. Per the germline V gene, CDR1 is DFQATT and CDR2 is SNEGSKA (reference sequence). Trimming pared 7 bases from V and 3 bases from J, leaving 20 bases between. The CDR3 sequence is CSGSSGLIGTDTQYF. DNA of the CDR3: TGCAGTGGGTCCTCGGGACTGATAGGAACAGATACGCAGTATTTT.

This CDR3 reads CASRQAGKEQYF. In DNA, the CDR3 is TGTGCCAGCAGACAGGCAGGGAAAGAGCAGTACTTC. The V and J genes are TRBV13 and TRBJ2-7, with D possibly being TRBD1 (5 bases). This CDR3 region has 12 residues. Germline assignment: CDR1 PRHDT and CDR2 FYEKMQ (reference sequence). The ends were cut back, 6 bases at V and 7 bases at J, with 13 bases in the middle.

This clonotype was observed a few times. This chain joins TRBV19 and TRBJ2-2; 9 bases fit TRBD1. The CDR3 runs 15 residues. Trimming took 4 bases from V and 6 from J; bases not matched to a gene: 6. CDR1 and CDR2 (germline): LNHDA, SQIVND (reference sequence). The CDR3 is CASSKGQGWSGELFF. The CDR3 DNA sequence: TGTGCCAGTAGTAAAGGACAGGGGTGGTCCGGGGAGCTGTTTTTT.

This clonotype was detected a few times. The chain joins TRBV20-1 to TRBJ2-7; 8 bases align to TRBD2. After removal of 2 bases from V and 3 bases from J, the junction contained 9 bases not matched to a gene. The CDR3 is 15 amino acids. The V gene's germline CDR1 is DFQATT and CDR2 SNEGSKA (reference sequence). CDR3: CSARPASGFGYEQYF. The CDR3 region has the DNA TGCAGTGCTAGACCGGCTAGCGGGTTCGGCTACGAGCAGTACTTC.

V usage is TRBV7-9 and J usage is TRBJ2-2; D might be TRBD2 (6 bases). This CDR3 has 15 amino acids. V was shortened by 4 bases and J by 6 bases, with 15 bases between the two germline ends. Germline lookup yields CDR1 SEHNR and CDR2 FQNEAQ (reference sequence). The CDR3 loop is CASSSTRRGAGELFF. Here the CDR3 DNA reads TGTGCCAGCAGCTCCACGAGGAGGGGCGCCGGGGAGCTGTTTTTT.

V is TRBV10-2 and J is TRBJ2-7; D may be TRBD2 (5 bases). In germline, CDR1 is WSHSY, CDR2 SAAADI. The CDR3 has 14 residues. Between the trimmed V and J ends, which lost 4 bases and 4 bases, there was a span of 14 bases. Here the CDR3 DNA reads TGCGCCAGCAGTGTTGGGAGTGGGAATTACGAGCAGTACTTC. It encodes CASSVGSGNYEQYF.